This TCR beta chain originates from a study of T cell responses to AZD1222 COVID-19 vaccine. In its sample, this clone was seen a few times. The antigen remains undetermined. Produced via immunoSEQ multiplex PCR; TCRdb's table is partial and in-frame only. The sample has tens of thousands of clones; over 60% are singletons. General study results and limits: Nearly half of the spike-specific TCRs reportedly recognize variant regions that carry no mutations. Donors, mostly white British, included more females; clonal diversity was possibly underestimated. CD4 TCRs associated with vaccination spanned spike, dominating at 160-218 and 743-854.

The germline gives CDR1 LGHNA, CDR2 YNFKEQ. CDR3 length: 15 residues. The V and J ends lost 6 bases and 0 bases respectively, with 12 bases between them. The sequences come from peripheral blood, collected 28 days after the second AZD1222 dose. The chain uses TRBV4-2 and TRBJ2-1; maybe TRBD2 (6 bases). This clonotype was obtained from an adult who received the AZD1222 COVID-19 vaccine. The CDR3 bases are TGTGCCAGCAGATCCGCCGGGAGCTCCTACAATGAGCAGTTCTTC. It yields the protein CASRSAGSSYNEQFF.